This entry is about one TCR beta chain. Its antigen is as yet unknown. This sample is part of a study of T cell responses to AZD1222 COVID-19 vaccine. Broader study findings: Sampling captured repertoires only after the peak T cell response.

Generated by immunoSEQ multiplex PCR, the TCRdb table keeps only in-frame clones and is missing some. Of 75,000 to 100,000 clones in the sample, around nine tenths are singletons; the top ten hold approximately 7%. This clonotype was obtained from an adult in good health. Here the sequenced sample was peripheral blood, taken on day 0 of AZD1222 vaccination.

CDR3 nucleotide sequence: TGTGCCAGCAGCCCACCCCATACGCAGTATTTT. Amino acid sequence: CASSPPHTQYF. J is TRBJ2-3 and V is TRBV12-3 or TRBV12-4; D is undetermined. Deletions cut 6 bases from V and 7 bases from J, with 8 bases between. This CDR3 region has 11 residues.